The 7 T cell receptor beta chains presented below share a single source sample, sequenced in a study of cytomegalovirus exposure and HLA in healthy donors. Primers for the PCR totalled 60 Vbeta and 13 Jbeta. Profiled with immunoSEQ multiplex PCR; TCRdb holds only in-frame clones, not every one. Among about 200,000 clones, about 76% were seen once, and the ten largest hold 1.6%. The source material was PBMCs. The receptors derive from a woman in her forties or fifties in good health and CMV-seronegative.

The CDR3 nucleotides are TGTGCCAGCTCATCTCTGGATACGCAGTATTTT. It yields the protein CASSSLDTQYF. The chain employs TRBV18 and TRBJ2-3; D not certain. Germline-derived CDR1 and CDR2 are KGHSH and LQKENI. V was clipped by 5 bases and J by 6 bases, with 6 bases between them. The CDR3 length is 11 residues.

This clone has more than one count but fewer than ten. J is TRBJ2-5 and V is TRBV4-3, with TRBD1 matching over 8 bases. Trimming removed 3 bases from V and 0 bases from J; junction bases left unmatched: 9. Germline V gene lookup returns CDR1 LGHNA and CDR2 YSLEER. The CDR3 consists of 17 residues. This CDR3 is CASSQLWTGSYQETQYF. DNA of the CDR3: TGCGCCAGCAGCCAGCTTTGGACAGGGTCGTACCAAGAGACCCAGTACTTC.

The chain is built from TRBV29-1 and TRBJ2-7; possibly TRBD1 for D (6 bases). The CDR3 is made up of 12 amino acids. Germline V lookup: CDR1 SQVTM, CDR2 ANQGSEA. The CDR3 here is CSAAGDSYEQYF. The CDR3 DNA reads TGCAGTGCGGCAGGGGATAGCTACGAGCAGTACTTC.

For this clone: Its ends do not fully match the called genes, so a read error is possible. The chain joins TRBV7-9 to TRBJ2-1, with 11 bases aligning to TRBD2. In germline, CDR1 is SEHNR, CDR2 FQNEAQ (reference sequence). The CDR3 is 17 residues long. The CDR3 loop reads CTSSLKASGRINDEQFF. The CDR3 nucleotides read TGTACCAGCAGCTTAAAGGCTAGCGGGAGGATAAATGATGAGCAGTTCTTC.

V usage is TRBV5-6 and J usage is TRBJ1-1; D is unresolved. CDR3 length equals 14 residues. Trimming took off 4 bases at V and 10 bases at J, with 20 bases between the two ends. Germline-derived CDR1 and CDR2 are SGHDT and YYEEEE. CDR3 protein: CASSRGQALLGAFF. DNA for the CDR3: TGTGCCAGCAGCCGCGGGCAGGCTCTCTTGGGAGCTTTCTTT. The variable domain in full, completed from reference TRBV5-6 and TRBJ1-1, reads DAGVTQSPTHLIKTRGQQVTLRCSPKSGHDTVSWYQQALGQGPQFIFQYYEEEERQRGNFPDRFSGHQFPNYSSELNVNALLLGDSALYLCASSRGQALLGAFFGQGTRLTVV.

The CDR3 DNA is TGCGCCAGCAGCTGGTCGACAGGAACTCCGTATGGCTACACCTTC. This translates into CASSWSTGTPYGYTF. This sequence joins TRBV5-1 and TRBJ1-2; possibly TRBD1 for D (6 bases). The CDR3 extends over 15 amino acids. The V gene's germline CDR1 is SGHRS and CDR2 YFSETQ. V dropped 3 bases and J dropped 5 bases, with 17 bases sitting between them.

The chain joins TRBV7-9 to TRBJ1-3; the D is unclear. This CDR3 has 16 residues. The germline V gene encodes CDR1 SEHNR and CDR2 FQNEAQ (reference sequence). V lost 1 base to trimming and J lost 0 bases, with 10 bases between them. This CDR3 is CASSLDGRISGNTIYF. DNA of the CDR3: TGTGCCAGCAGCTTAGATGGCAGGATCTCTGGAAACACCATATATTTT.